The 25 T cell receptor beta chains in this list originate from one sample, sequenced in a study of OX40 agonist ivuxolimab in advanced cancers. This table comes from immunoSEQ multiplex PCR, and its TCRdb copy is limited to in-frame clones, with some not included. The data hold about 53,000 clones, with 75% to 85% observed a single time. The sequences come from CD4+ or CD8+ T cells sorted from blood, collected in a trial of the OX40 agonist ivuxolimab. All receptors come from an adult with an advanced solid tumor such as melanoma, head and neck, liver or kidney cancer.

The gene calls are TRBV5-6 and TRBJ2-4; 7 bases match TRBD2. The CDR3 has 14 residues. Trimming at V came to 4 bases and at J to 11 bases, leaving 12 bases not matched to a gene. Germline lookup yields CDR1 SGHDT and CDR2 YYEEEE. CDR3 in amino acids: CASSVGRRARVQYF. Written as DNA, the CDR3 is TGTGCCAGCAGCGTCGGGAGGCGGGCTAGGGTTCAGTACTTC.

With regard to this clone: Germline is not matched at one junction end, which may reflect a read error. Other DNA sequences of this sample code for an identical CDR3. The chain joins TRBV19 to TRBJ1-1, with D perhaps matching TRBD1 (5 bases). This CDR3 comprises 12 residues. CDR1 and CDR2 from the germline V gene are LNHDA and SQIVND (reference sequence). This CDR3 is CASVRSGTEAFF. The CDR3 DNA reads TGTGCCAGTGTCCGAAGTGGGACTGAAGCCTTCTTT.

The chain employs TRBV2 and TRBJ2-1; 7 bases fit TRBD2. There are 17 residues in the CDR3. Germline V gene data show CDR1 as SNHLY and CDR2 as FYNNEI. V shed 7 bases and J 6 bases; nucleotides not matched to a gene: 18. The DNA for the CDR3 is TGTGCCAGCACCCCTTGGGGCGGGAGAGCGGTAGGCAATGAGCAGTTCTTC. Translated, it gives CASTPWGGRAVGNEQFF.

V usage is TRBV4-1 and J usage is TRBJ1-1, with D maybe TRBD1 (6 bases). This CDR3 is 15 amino acids long. Germline-derived CDR1 and CDR2 are MGHRA and YSYEKL. Deletions cut 3 bases from V and 1 base from J, with 12 bases between. The CDR3 loop is CASSHAGGANTEAFF. CDR3 in DNA: TGCGCCAGCAGCCACGCCGGGGGGGCGAACACTGAAGCTTTCTTT.

The rearrangement uses TRBV27 and TRBJ2-7; tentatively, D is TRBD1 (6 bases). The CDR3 is 17 amino acids. CDR1 and CDR2 (germline): MNHEY, SMNVEV (reference sequence). Trimming took off 0 bases at V and 2 bases at J, with 17 bases between the two ends. The DNA of the CDR3 is TGTGCCAGCAGTTTATCGGGGGTGGACAGCAACCCCTACGAGCAGTACTTC. It is translated as CASSLSGVDSNPYEQYF.

In nucleotides, the CDR3 is TGTGCCAGCAGCGTAGCAGGGGAAGGGAACGCTTTCTTT. This gives the protein CASSVAGEGNAFF. This chain links TRBV9 with TRBJ1-1, with a weak D call TRBD1 (6 bases). Germline assignment: CDR1 SGDLS and CDR2 YYNGEE. The V end lost 0 bases, the J end lost 11 bases, and 14 bases lay between the germline ends. The CDR3 length is 13 residues.

V is TRBV5-8 and J is TRBJ1-4; D uncertain. This CDR3 contains 16 residues. V lost 0 bases and J lost 3, with 12 bases in between. Germline V lookup: CDR1 SGHTS, CDR2 YDEGEE. In DNA form, the CDR3 reads TGTGCCAGCAGCTTGGGTAATCCCCGGGCTAATGAAAAACTGTTTTTT. This encodes CASSLGNPRANEKLFF.

This chain's CDR3 is CASSDPGRSTFYGYTF. In DNA form, the CDR3 reads TGTGCCAGCAGTGACCCCGGAAGGTCGACTTTCTATGGCTACACCTTC. The chain uses TRBV2 and TRBJ1-2; no definite D call. Germline V gives CDR1 SNHLY, CDR2 FYNNEI. The CDR3 sequence is 16 residues long. The germline V and J ends were trimmed by 3 bases and 4 bases, with 18 bases remaining between them.

This clone qualifies as medium-sized. This chain connects TRBV19 to TRBJ1-5; D is possibly TRBD1 (6 bases). V shed 6 bases and J shed 2 bases, with 11 bases lying between them. Germline assignment: CDR1 LNHDA and CDR2 SQIVND (reference sequence). The CDR3 length is 14 residues. The CDR3: CASSIQGGNQPQHF. The CDR3 bases are TGTGCCAGTAGCATACAGGGAGGCAATCAGCCCCAGCATTTT.

The gene calls are TRBV7-3 and TRBJ2-2, with TRBD1 matching 7 bases. Trimming cost V 5 bases and J 0 bases; bases outside gene matches: 3. From germline, CDR1 is SGHTA and CDR2 FQGTGA. This CDR3 has 15 amino acids. The CDR3 DNA sequence: TGTGCCAGCAGCACCACAGGGGCGAACACCGGGGAGCTGTTTTTT. Its translation: CASSTTGANTGELFF.

The gene calls are TRBV14 and TRBJ2-7; the match to TRBD2 covers 12 bases. The germline gives CDR1 SGHDN, CDR2 FVKESK. The CDR3 spans 17 residues. V dropped 5 bases and J dropped 4; count of bases not matched to a gene: 12. The CDR3 region is CASSSTSGSLRPYEQYF. The DNA for the CDR3 is TGTGCCAGCAGCTCGACTAGCGGGAGCCTAAGACCTTACGAGCAGTACTTC.

The chain combines TRBV28 with TRBJ1-2; weak D call: TRBD1 (6 bases). CDR1 is MDHEN, CDR2 SYDVKM, per germline. The germline V and J ends were trimmed by 7 bases and 5 bases, with 14 bases remaining between them. This CDR3 spans 13 amino acids. This chain's CDR3 is CASKGVNYYGYTF. CDR3 DNA: TGTGCCAGCAAGGGGGTTAACTATTATGGCTACACCTTC.

The chain has TRBV5-4 and TRBJ2-3, with 12 nucleotides matching TRBD1. Germline V gene data show CDR1 as SGHNT and CDR2 as YYREEE (reference sequence). The CDR3 has 17 amino acids. The V and J ends lost 2 bases and 1 base, in that order; junction bases with no gene match: 5. The CDR3 spells CASSFRDRGLGTDTQYF. As DNA, the CDR3 is TGTGCCAGCAGCTTTCGGGACAGGGGGCTCGGCACAGATACGCAGTATTTT.

V and J are TRBV5-1 and TRBJ2-3, with D perhaps TRBD1 or TRBD2 (6 bases each). The CDR3 covers 16 residues. The germline CDR1 and CDR2 sequences are SGHRS and YFSETQ. V was cut by 2 bases and J by 2 bases, with 15 bases left in between. The CDR3 DNA sequence: TGCGCCAGCAGCTTAGATGGTGGGGGGCTCACAGATACGCAGTATTTT. It codes for CASSLDGGGLTDTQYF.

J is TRBJ2-5 and V is TRBV14; unclear D gene. Germline CDR1 reads SGHDN; CDR2 reads FVKESK. Trimming removed 4 bases at V and 5 bases at J, with 14 bases between. The CDR3 length is 14 residues. CDR3 DNA: TGTGCCAGCAGCCTCACGTCTTTGGGGGAGACCCAGTACTTC. This gives the protein CASSLTSLGETQYF.

The sample holds a few counts of this clone. The V call is TRBV2, the J call TRBJ2-1, with 7 nucleotides matching TRBD1. This CDR3 spans 15 amino acids. J gave up 0 bases and V 8 bases, and 7 bases lay outside the gene matches. Germline V lookup: CDR1 SNHLY, CDR2 FYNNEI. In DNA, the CDR3 is TGTGCCAGCCTCCGACAGGGAAGCTCCTACAATGAGCAGTTCTTC. Protein: CASLRQGSSYNEQFF.

V is TRBV5-1 and J is TRBJ2-3; tentative D call: TRBD2 (5 bases). This CDR3 spans 14 amino acids. CDR1 is SGHRS and CDR2 is YFSETQ in the germline V gene. The V end lost 4 bases, the J end lost 4 bases, and 13 bases lay between the germline ends. The CDR3 reads CASSIPKRSDTQYF. CDR3 bases: TGCGCCAGCAGCATCCCCAAGCGGTCAGATACGCAGTATTTT.

This clone was picked up a small number of times. The chain uses TRBV29-1 and TRBJ2-5; a weak D match, TRBD1 (6 bases). CDR1 SQVTM and CDR2 ANQGSEA come from the germline V gene. Trimming shortened V by 7 bases and J by 2 bases, and 17 bases separated the two germline ends. The CDR3 covers 14 residues. CDR3 loop: CSGRRGNQQETQYF. CDR3 nucleotide sequence: TGCAGCGGCCGCAGGGGAAACCAACAAGAGACCCAGTACTTC.

The V and J genes are TRBV6-1 and TRBJ1-2, with D unclear. CDR3 length equals 13 residues. Germline CDR1 is MNHNS and CDR2 is SASEGT. V was clipped by 0 bases and J by 3 bases, with 5 bases between them. CDR3: CASSEAGDYGYTF. For the CDR3, the DNA is TGTGCCAGCAGTGAAGCCGGAGACTATGGCTACACCTTC.

The CDR3 region is CASSRNPGLAGGSGANVLTF. CDR3 DNA: TGTGCCAGCAGCCGAAACCCGGGACTAGCGGGAGGCTCTGGGGCCAACGTCCTGACTTTC. The chain joins TRBV27 to TRBJ2-6; 15 bases line up with TRBD2. CDR1 and CDR2 from the germline V gene are MNHEY and SMNVEV (reference sequence). J gave up 0 bases and V 6 bases, and 9 bases lay outside the gene matches. This CDR3 has 20 residues.

The V gene is TRBV19, the J gene TRBJ1-3; D uncertain. Trimming left V 7 bases short and J 0 bases short, with 13 bases between. Germline CDR1 is LNHDA and CDR2 is SQIVND (reference sequence). The CDR3 sequence is 15 residues long. CDR3: CASTPGPSSGNTIYF. Here the CDR3 DNA reads TGTGCCAGTACCCCCGGACCCAGCTCTGGAAACACCATATATTTT.

This chain uses TRBV9 with TRBJ1-6, with 7 bases matching TRBD1. The trim removed 0 bases at V and 9 bases at J, leaving 3 bases unmatched. This CDR3 is 14 amino acids long. Germline V CDR1 and CDR2: SGDLS, YYNGEE. The CDR3 loop reads CASSVGQGSSPLHF. The CDR3 DNA follows: TGTGCCAGCAGCGTAGGACAGGGTTCTTCACCCCTCCACTTT. Using reference TRBV9 and TRBJ1-6 for the parts outside the CDR3, the full variable domain is DSGVTQTPKHLITATGQRVTLRCSPRSGDLSVYWYQQSLDQGLQFLIQYYNGEERAKGNILERFSAQQFPDLHSELNLSSLELGDSALYFCASSVGQGSSPLHFGNGTRLTVT.

This clone was recorded once. The rearrangement links TRBV11-2 to TRBJ2-3, with a possible D match to TRBD2 (7 bases). V lost 1 base and J lost 5, with 16 bases in between. The CDR3 is 16 residues long. The germline CDR1 and CDR2 sequences are SGHAT and FQNNGV. The CDR3 coding sequence is TGTGCCAGCAGCTTAGTGGGGGGGGCGCCTGGAGATACGCAGTATTTT. It translates to CASSLVGGAPGDTQYF.

V and J are TRBV5-4 and TRBJ2-3; TRBD2 is a possible D gene (7 bases). V lost 3 bases and J lost 2, with 13 bases in between. Germline-derived CDR1 and CDR2 are SGHNT and YYREEE (reference sequence). CDR3 length equals 15 residues. This chain's CDR3 is CASSSGGPHTDTQYF. For the CDR3, the DNA is TGTGCCAGCAGCTCCGGGGGGCCCCACACAGATACGCAGTATTTT.

As for this clone: The junction departs from germline at one end; a sequencing error may be responsible. The CDR3 region has the DNA TGCGCCAGCGGCTTGGGTTCGAACACAGATACGCAGTATTTT. Residues: CASGLGSNTDTQYF. The chain joins TRBV5-1 to TRBJ2-3; unclear D gene. This CDR3 is 14 amino acids long. The germline V gene encodes CDR1 SGHRS and CDR2 YFSETQ.